This section outlines one T cell receptor beta chain sequence together with its context. Data came from immunoSEQ multiplex PCR; TCRdb stores just in-frame clones and leaves some out. The repertoire has approximately 93,000 clones, 80% to 95% of them found once; the top ten carry around 0.93%. The data originate from a study of T cell changes during pregnancy in multiple sclerosis. This CDR3 has 15 amino acids. V lost 7 bases to trimming and J lost 4 bases, with 18 bases between them. Germline loops: CDR1 SNHLY, CDR2 FYNNEI. The V call is TRBV2, the J call TRBJ2-3, with D maybe TRBD2 (6 bases). The sequence was collected from a female donor with multiple sclerosis, enrolled in a pregnancy study. The sample consisted of peripheral blood, taken before pregnancy. The CDR3 DNA is TGTGCCAGCACCGGGAGCTTTCTCCCGGCAGATACGCAGTATTTT. Translated: CASTGSFLPADTQYF.